The subject of this entry is one TCR beta chain. This sample was included in a study of technical replicates of blood from several donors. Clones were sequenced by immunoSEQ multiplex PCR, and TCRdb holds only the in-frame ones, with some missing. The sample holds over 70,000 clones, around 96% seen once. Germline V CDR1 and CDR2: SEHNR, FQNEAQ (reference sequence). Trimming shortened V by 6 bases and J by 10 bases, and 22 bases separated the two germline ends. This CDR3 comprises 16 residues. The receptor was isolated from a human donor in good health. The chain is built from TRBV7-9 and TRBJ1-6, with D unclear. The sequenced material came from T cells isolated from PBMCs. The CDR3 DNA sequence: TGTGCCAGCAGACAAGAGAGACTAGGGCCTCGGTCACCCCTCCACTTT. This encodes CASRQERLGPRSPLHF.